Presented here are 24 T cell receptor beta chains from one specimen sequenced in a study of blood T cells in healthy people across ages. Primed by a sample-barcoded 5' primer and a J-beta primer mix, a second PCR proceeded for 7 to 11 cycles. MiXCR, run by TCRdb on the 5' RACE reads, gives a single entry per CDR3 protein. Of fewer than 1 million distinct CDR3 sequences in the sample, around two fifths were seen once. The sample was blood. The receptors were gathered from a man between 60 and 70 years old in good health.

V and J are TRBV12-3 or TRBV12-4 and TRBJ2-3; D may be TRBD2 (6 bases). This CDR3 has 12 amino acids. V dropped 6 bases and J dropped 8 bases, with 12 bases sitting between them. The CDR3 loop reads CASRVAGPTQYF. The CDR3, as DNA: TGTGCCAGCAGGGTGGCGGGACCTACGCAGTATTTT.

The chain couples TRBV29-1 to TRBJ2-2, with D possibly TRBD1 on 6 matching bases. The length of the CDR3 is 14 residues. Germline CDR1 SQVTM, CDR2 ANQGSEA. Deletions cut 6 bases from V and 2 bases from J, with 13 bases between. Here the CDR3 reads CSVSGTSNTGELFF. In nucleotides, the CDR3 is TGCAGCGTCTCCGGGACATCTAACACCGGGGAGCTGTTTTTT.

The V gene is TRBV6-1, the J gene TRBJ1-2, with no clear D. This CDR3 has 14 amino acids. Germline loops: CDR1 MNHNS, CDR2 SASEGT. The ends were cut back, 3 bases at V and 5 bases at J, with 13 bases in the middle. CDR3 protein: CASSELSALYGYTF. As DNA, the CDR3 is TGTGCCAGCAGTGAGCTTTCGGCCTTATATGGCTACACCTTC.

CDR3 region: CASGGGPARETQYF. The CDR3 nucleotides read TGTGCCAGCGGTGGGGGCCCTGCTCGAGAGACCCAGTACTTC. The V and J genes are TRBV12-3 or TRBV12-4 and TRBJ2-4; weak D call: TRBD1 (6 bases). The DNA matches TRBJ2-5 better at its end, which makes the J call doubtful. The CDR3 is 14 amino acids.

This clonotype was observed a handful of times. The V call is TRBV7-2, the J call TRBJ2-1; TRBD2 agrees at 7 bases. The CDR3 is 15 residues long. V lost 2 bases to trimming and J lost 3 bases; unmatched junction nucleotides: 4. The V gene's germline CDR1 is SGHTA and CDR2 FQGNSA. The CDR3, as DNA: TGTGCCAGCAGCTTACAGCGGGGACGCTACAATGAGCAGTTCTTC. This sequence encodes CASSLQRGRYNEQFF. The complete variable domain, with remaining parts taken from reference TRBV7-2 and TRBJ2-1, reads GAGVSQSPSNKVTEKGKDVELRCDPISGHTALYWYRQSLGQGLEFLIYFQGNSAPDKSGLPSDRFSAERTGGSVSTLTIQRTQQEDSAVYLCASSLQRGRYNEQFFGPGTRLTVL.

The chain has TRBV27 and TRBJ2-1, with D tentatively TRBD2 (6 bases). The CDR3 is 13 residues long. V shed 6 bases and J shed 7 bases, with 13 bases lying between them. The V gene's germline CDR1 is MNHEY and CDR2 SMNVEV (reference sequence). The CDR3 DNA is TGTGCCAGCAGGATTCAACGGGGGAATGAGCAGTTCTTC. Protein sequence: CASRIQRGNEQFF.

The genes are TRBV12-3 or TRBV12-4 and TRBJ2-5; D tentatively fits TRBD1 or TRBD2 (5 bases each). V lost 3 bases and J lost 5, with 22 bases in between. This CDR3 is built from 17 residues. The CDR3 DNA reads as TGTGCCAGCAGTTTCGGAACGGGGCCGAATTATGTGGAGACCCAGTACTTC. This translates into CASSFGTGPNYVETQYF.

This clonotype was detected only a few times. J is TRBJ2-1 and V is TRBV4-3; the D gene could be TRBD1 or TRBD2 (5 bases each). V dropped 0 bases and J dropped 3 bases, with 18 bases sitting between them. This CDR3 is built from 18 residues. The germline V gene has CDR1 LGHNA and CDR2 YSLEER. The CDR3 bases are TGCGCCAGCAGCCAAGATCCAACCGGGACGGCATACTACAATGAGCAGTTCTTC. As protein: CASSQDPTGTAYYNEQFF.

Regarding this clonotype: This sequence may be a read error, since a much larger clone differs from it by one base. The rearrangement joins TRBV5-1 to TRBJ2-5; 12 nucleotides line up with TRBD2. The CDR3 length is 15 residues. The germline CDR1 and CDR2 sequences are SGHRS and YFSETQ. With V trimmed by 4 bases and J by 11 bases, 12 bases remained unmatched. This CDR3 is CASSHGTSGYYGQYF. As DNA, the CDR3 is TGCGCCAGCAGCCACGGGACTAGCGGGTACTACGGGCAGTACTTC. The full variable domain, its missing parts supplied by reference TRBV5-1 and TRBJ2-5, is KAGVTQTPRYLIKTRGQQVTLSCSPISGHRSVSWYQQTPGQGLQFLFEYFSETQRNKGNFPGRFSGRQFSNSRSEMNVSTLELGDSALYLCASSHGTSGYYGQYFGPGTRLLVL.

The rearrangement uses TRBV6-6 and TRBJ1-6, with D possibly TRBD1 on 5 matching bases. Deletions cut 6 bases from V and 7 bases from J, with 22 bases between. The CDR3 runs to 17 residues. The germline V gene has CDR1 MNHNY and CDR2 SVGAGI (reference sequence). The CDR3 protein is CASRKNPEQGDNSPLHF. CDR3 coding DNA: TGTGCCAGCAGAAAAAACCCTGAGCAGGGTGACAATTCACCCCTCCACTTT.

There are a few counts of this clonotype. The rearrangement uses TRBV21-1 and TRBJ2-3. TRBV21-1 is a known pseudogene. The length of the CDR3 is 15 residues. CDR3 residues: CASSKERTNTDTQYF. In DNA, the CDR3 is TGTGCCAGCAGCAAAGAAAGGACTAACACAGATACGCAGTATTTT.

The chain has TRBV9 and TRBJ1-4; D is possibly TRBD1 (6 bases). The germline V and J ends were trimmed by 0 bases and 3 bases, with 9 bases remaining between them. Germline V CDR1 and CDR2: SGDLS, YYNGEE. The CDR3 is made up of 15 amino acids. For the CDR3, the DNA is TGTGCCAGCAGCGTAGTGGGGGCAGCTAATGAAAAACTGTTTTTT. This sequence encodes CASSVVGAANEKLFF.

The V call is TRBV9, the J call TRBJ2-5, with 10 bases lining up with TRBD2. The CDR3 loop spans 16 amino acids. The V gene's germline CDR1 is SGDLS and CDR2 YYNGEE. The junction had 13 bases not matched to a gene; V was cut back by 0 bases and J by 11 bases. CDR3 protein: CASSVGVSGGANEQYF. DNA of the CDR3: TGTGCCAGCAGCGTAGGCGTCAGCGGGGGGGCGAATGAGCAGTACTTC.

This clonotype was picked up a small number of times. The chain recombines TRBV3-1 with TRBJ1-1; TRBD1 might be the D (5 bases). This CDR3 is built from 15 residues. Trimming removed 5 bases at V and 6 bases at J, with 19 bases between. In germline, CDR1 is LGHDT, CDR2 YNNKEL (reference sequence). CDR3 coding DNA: TGTGCCAGCAGCTACCGACCGGGGGTAGACGCTGAAGCTTTCTTT. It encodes CASSYRPGVDAEAFF.

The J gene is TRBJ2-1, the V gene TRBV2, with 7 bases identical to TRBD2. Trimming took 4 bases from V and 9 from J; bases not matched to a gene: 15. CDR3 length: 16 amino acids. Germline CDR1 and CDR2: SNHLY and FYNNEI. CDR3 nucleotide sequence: TGTGCCAGCAGTGGTGGGCTAGCGGAGACCCACCGTGAGCAGTTCTTC. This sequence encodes CASSGGLAETHREQFF.

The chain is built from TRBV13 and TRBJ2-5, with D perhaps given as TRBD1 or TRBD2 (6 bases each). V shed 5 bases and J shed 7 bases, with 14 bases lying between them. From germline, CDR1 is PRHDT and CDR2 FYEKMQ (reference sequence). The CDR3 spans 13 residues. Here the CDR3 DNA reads TGTGCCAGCAGCGAGGTTAAGGGGGGGACCCAGTACTTC. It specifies CASSEVKGGTQYF.

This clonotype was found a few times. The CDR3 DNA follows: TGTGCCGCGGGAGCTAGCGTTTACAATGAGCAGTTCTTC. Its protein product is CAAGASVYNEQFF. The chain carries TRBV12-3 or TRBV12-4 and TRBJ2-1; 7 bases map to TRBD2. The trim removed 11 bases at V and 4 bases at J, leaving 8 bases unmatched. The CDR3 loop spans 13 amino acids.

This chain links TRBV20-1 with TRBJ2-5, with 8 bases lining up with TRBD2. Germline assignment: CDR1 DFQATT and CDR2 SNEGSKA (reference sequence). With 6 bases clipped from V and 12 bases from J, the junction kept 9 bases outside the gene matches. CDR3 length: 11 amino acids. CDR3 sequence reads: CSARTSSGKYF. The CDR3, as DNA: TGCAGTGCACGGACTAGCTCGGGAAAGTACTTC.

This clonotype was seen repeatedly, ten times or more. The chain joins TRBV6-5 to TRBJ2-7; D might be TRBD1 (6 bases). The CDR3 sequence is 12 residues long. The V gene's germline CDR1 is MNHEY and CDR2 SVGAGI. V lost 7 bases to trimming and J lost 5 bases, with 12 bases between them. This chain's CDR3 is CASTTGFNEQYF. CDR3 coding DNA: TGTGCCAGCACCACAGGGTTCAACGAGCAGTACTTC.

The CDR3 sequence: CASSQELLTGNTDTQYF. The CDR3 nucleotides are TGCGCCAGCAGCCAAGAACTCCTGACAGGGAACACAGATACGCAGTATTTT. This sequence joins TRBV4-1 and TRBJ2-3; 7 bases match TRBD1. This CDR3 has 17 amino acids. The J segment lost 2 bases and the V segment lost 0 bases, leaving 8 bases of the junction unmatched. Germline V gene lookup returns CDR1 MGHRA and CDR2 YSYEKL.

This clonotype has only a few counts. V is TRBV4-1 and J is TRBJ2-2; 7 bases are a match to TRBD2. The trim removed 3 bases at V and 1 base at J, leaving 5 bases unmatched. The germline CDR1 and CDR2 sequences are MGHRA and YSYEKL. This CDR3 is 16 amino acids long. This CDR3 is CASSQGPGGNTGELFF. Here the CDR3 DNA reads TGCGCCAGCAGCCAGGGACCGGGGGGGAACACCGGGGAGCTGTTTTTT.

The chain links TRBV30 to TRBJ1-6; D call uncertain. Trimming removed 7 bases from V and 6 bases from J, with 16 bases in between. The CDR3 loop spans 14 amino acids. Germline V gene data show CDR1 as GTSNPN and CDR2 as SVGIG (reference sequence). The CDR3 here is CAFQRGAGNSPLHF. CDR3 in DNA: TGTGCCTTCCAGCGGGGTGCGGGTAATTCACCCCTCCACTTT.

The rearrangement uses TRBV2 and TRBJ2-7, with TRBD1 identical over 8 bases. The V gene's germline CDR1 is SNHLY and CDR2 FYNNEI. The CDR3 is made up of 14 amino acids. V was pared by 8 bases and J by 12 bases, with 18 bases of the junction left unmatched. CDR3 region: CASERDTGGYFLYF. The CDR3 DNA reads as TGTGCCAGCGAAAGAGACACAGGGGGGTATTTTTTGTACTTC.

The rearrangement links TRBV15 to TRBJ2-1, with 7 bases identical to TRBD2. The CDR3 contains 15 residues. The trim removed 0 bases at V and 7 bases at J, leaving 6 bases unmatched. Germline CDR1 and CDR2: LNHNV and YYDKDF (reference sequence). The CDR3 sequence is CATSRDLQGGNEQFF. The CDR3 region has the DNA TGTGCCACCAGCAGAGATTTGCAGGGAGGGAATGAGCAGTTCTTC.